The clone carrying this TCR beta chain has ten or more counts. What it binds is unknown. At one of its ends the junction is not consistent with the germline gene, which may arise from a read error. CDR3 length: 13 residues. Germline V lookup: CDR1 SEHNR, CDR2 FQNEAQ (reference sequence). Specified time point: pre-sensitization, week 0. Treatment of the sample: therapeutic diphenylcyclopropenone sensitization with weekly scalp DPC. This sample was included in a study of human T cells and chemical hapten exposure. Study findings and constraints: TCRs exceeding a frequency of 1 in 1000 stayed unchanged under DPC sensitization.

TCRdb re-called the RACE reads with MiXCR, one entry per CDR3 protein. This table holds about 98,000 distinct CDR3 sequences, 10% to 11% found once. The receptor's source is a woman aged 55-70 years with alopecia areata. Some clones in this sample may be carry-over from other donors' samples. The rearrangement uses TRBV7-9 and TRBJ2-5; D may be TRBD2 (5 bases). Sample: whole blood, taken in connection with sensitization to the hapten diphenylcyclopropenone (DPC). CDR3 residues: CASSPPRYGVAGF. In DNA, the CDR3 is TGTGCCAGCAGCCCACCCAGATACGGGGTAGCCGGCTTC.